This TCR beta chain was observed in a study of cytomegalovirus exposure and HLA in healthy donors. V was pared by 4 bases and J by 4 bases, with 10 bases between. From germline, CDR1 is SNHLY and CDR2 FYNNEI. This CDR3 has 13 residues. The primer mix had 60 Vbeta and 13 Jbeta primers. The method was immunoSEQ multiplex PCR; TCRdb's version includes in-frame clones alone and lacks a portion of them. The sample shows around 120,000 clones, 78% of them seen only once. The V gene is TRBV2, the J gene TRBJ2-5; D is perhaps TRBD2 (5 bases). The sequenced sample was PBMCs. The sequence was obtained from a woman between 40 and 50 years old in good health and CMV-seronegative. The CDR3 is CASSGNEGETQYF. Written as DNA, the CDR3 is TGTGCCAGCAGTGGTAATGAGGGAGAGACCCAGTACTTC.